The next 27 T cell receptor beta chains were all read from a single sample in a study of cytomegalovirus exposure and HLA in healthy donors. The primer mix had 60 Vbeta and 13 Jbeta primers. The data were produced by immunoSEQ multiplex PCR, yet TCRdb's version contains in-frame clones alone and is incomplete. The table records roughly 100,000 clones, roughly three quarters of them present only once. The sample was PBMCs. The receptor set was obtained from a man in his forties in good health and CMV-seronegative.

The rearrangement uses TRBV25-1 and TRBJ1-6; D is unclear. Between the trimmed V and J ends, which lost 5 bases and 9 bases, there was a span of 8 bases. This CDR3 has 12 amino acids. Germline CDR1 MGHDK, CDR2 SYGVNS. CDR3 DNA sequence: TGTGCCAGCAGTCAACGAGGTTCACCCCTCCACTTT. Translating gives CASSQRGSPLHF.

The J gene is TRBJ2-7, the V gene TRBV7-2; TRBD1 aligns across 11 bases. V dropped 3 bases and J dropped 9; count of bases not matched to a gene: 10. Germline assignment: CDR1 SGHTA and CDR2 FQGNSA. The CDR3 runs 15 residues. In DNA, the CDR3 is TGTGCCAGCAGCTTGGGCCCGGGACAGGGGGGAGGGCAGTACTTC. Residues: CASSLGPGQGGGQYF. Filled out from reference TRBV7-2 and TRBJ2-7, the complete variable domain reads GAGVSQSPSNKVTEKGKDVELRCDPISGHTALYWYRQSLGQGLEFLIYFQGNSAPDKSGLPSDRFSAERTGGSVSTLTIQRTQQEDSAVYLCASSLGPGQGGGQYFGPGTRLTVT.

The rearrangement joins TRBV5-6 to TRBJ2-7; D gene unclear. The germline gives CDR1 SGHDT, CDR2 YYEEEE. V lost 0 bases to trimming and J lost 4 bases, with 5 bases between them. The CDR3 extends over 12 amino acids. CDR3 bases: TGTGCCAGCAGCTTGGTTGAGTACGAGCAGTACTTC. Amino acids: CASSLVEYEQYF.

In its sample, this clone was seen a few times. V gene TRBV6-5 combines with J gene TRBJ2-7, with D maybe TRBD1 (5 bases). Germline CDR1 and CDR2: MNHEY and SVGAGI. The V end was cut by 2 bases, the J end by 1 base, with 12 bases between. CDR3 length: 15 residues. CDR3 DNA: TGTGCCAGCAGTTACGTCCGGACACCTTCCTACGAGCAGTACTTC. Translated, it gives CASSYVRTPSYEQYF.

V is TRBV19 and J is TRBJ2-2; 10 nucleotides line up with TRBD2. In germline, CDR1 is LNHDA, CDR2 SQIVND (reference sequence). The CDR3 sequence is 16 residues long. Trimming cost V 10 bases and J 7 bases; bases outside gene matches: 15. Here the CDR3 DNA reads TGTGCCACCTCCGAGGCTAGCGGGGGATTTCGCGGGGAGCTGTTTTTT. It specifies CATSEASGGFRGELFF.

The V and J genes are TRBV28 and TRBJ1-1; no definite D call. Germline CDR1 is MDHEN and CDR2 is SYDVKM. The germline V and J ends were trimmed by 5 bases and 4 bases, with 14 bases remaining between them. The CDR3 extends over 14 amino acids. CDR3 bases: TGTGCCAGCAGTCGCTGGGAGGGCCGCACTGAAGCTTTCTTT. Protein sequence: CASSRWEGRTEAFF. Complete variable domain (other parts from reference TRBV28 and TRBJ1-1): DVKVTQSSRYLVKRTGEKVFLECVQDMDHENMFWYRQDPGLGLRLIYFSYDVKMKEKGDIPEGYSVSREKKERFSLILESASTNQTSMYLCASSRWEGRTEAFFGQGTRLTVV.

This chain uses TRBV6-5 with TRBJ2-5, with D perhaps matching TRBD2 (5 bases). Matching the DNA end better, TRBJ2-7 makes the J call doubtful. CDR1 is MNHEY, CDR2 SVGAGI, per germline. This CDR3 is 13 amino acids long. The CDR3 DNA is TGTGCCAGCAGTTACGGGCCCGGGATCGAGCAGTACTTC. Translation gives CASSYGPGIEQYF.

This clone was detected once. J is TRBJ2-3 and V is TRBV18; weak D call: TRBD1 (6 bases). Per germline, CDR1 KGHSH and CDR2 LQKENI. V gave up 0 bases and J gave up 5 bases, with 24 bases separating them. The CDR3 loop spans 19 amino acids. CDR3 bases: TGTGCCAGCTCACCACCTGTCAGTGCCCAGGGGAGTGGCGTAGATACGCAGTATTTT. This codes for CASSPPVSAQGSGVDTQYF.

The rearrangement links TRBV6-5 to TRBJ2-7, with 9 nucleotides matching TRBD1. In germline, CDR1 is MNHEY, CDR2 SVGAGI. This CDR3 has 14 amino acids. J was trimmed by 4 bases and V by 6 bases; bases with no gene match: 7. The CDR3 loop is CASSLGTGWYEQYF. The CDR3 nucleotides read TGTGCCAGCAGCCTAGGGACAGGGTGGTACGAGCAGTACTTC.

V is TRBV19 and J is TRBJ1-5; the match to TRBD1 covers 7 bases. V shed 5 bases and J 5 bases; nucleotides not matched to a gene: 9. The CDR3 has 15 residues. Germline-derived CDR1 and CDR2 are LNHDA and SQIVND (reference sequence). CDR3 bases: TGTGCCAGTAGTCTTTACAGGGGCGCCGATCAGCCCCAGCATTTT. Translation: CASSLYRGADQPQHF.

The rearrangement joins TRBV9 to TRBJ2-7; D is unresolved. V was clipped by 4 bases and J by 4 bases, with 12 bases between them. There are 13 residues in the CDR3. In germline, CDR1 is SGDLS, CDR2 YYNGEE. In DNA, the CDR3 is TGTGCCAGCAGCCCACCGACTCTATACGAGCAGTACTTC. Protein sequence: CASSPPTLYEQYF.

Only a few counts were recorded for this clone. The J gene is TRBJ2-1, the V gene TRBV7-2; 9 bases agree with TRBD2. The germline V gene has CDR1 SGHTA and CDR2 FQGNSA. The CDR3 is made up of 16 amino acids. V lost 1 base to trimming and J lost 1 base; unmatched junction nucleotides: 2. The chain's CDR3 is CASSLVLAGSYNEQFF. CDR3 nucleotide sequence: TGTGCCAGCAGCTTAGTCCTAGCGGGGTCCTACAATGAGCAGTTCTTC.

The chain joins TRBV5-4 to TRBJ1-2; D possibly corresponds to TRBD1 (5 bases). V shed 4 bases and J shed 1 base, with 11 bases lying between them. Germline loops: CDR1 SGHNT, CDR2 YYREEE (reference sequence). The CDR3 sequence is 14 residues long. CDR3 sequence reads: CASSRGGFNYGYTF. The CDR3 DNA is TGTGCCAGCAGCCGGGGGGGTTTTAACTATGGCTACACCTTC.

This chain uses TRBV4-1 with TRBJ1-1, with no clear D. Germline V gives CDR1 MGHRA, CDR2 YSYEKL. This CDR3 has 13 amino acids. V was cut by 4 bases and J by 0 bases, with 6 bases left in between. The CDR3 loop is CASSPGMNTEAFF. In DNA, the CDR3 is TGCGCCAGCAGCCCCGGGATGAACACTGAAGCTTTCTTT.

The rearrangement uses TRBV18 and TRBJ1-4, with TRBD1 matching over 7 bases. CDR3 length: 15 residues. CDR1 is KGHSH, CDR2 LQKENI, per germline. The trim removed 4 bases at V and 7 bases at J, leaving 9 bases unmatched. The CDR3 sequence is CASSQTGTEGEKLFF. CDR3 bases: TGTGCCAGCTCACAGACCGGGACAGAAGGTGAAAAACTGTTTTTT.

Only a few counts were recorded for this clone. The chain couples TRBV7-2 to TRBJ1-5; D perhaps matches TRBD1 (6 bases). Per the germline V gene, CDR1 is SGHTA and CDR2 is FQGNSA. The CDR3 runs to 13 residues. Trimming removed 5 bases at V and 5 bases at J, with 10 bases between. CDR3 sequence: CASSVQGHQPQHF. The CDR3 bases are TGTGCCAGCAGCGTACAGGGTCATCAGCCCCAGCATTTT. Drawing the rest from reference TRBV7-2 and TRBJ1-5, the complete variable domain is GAGVSQSPSNKVTEKGKDVELRCDPISGHTALYWYRQSLGQGLEFLIYFQGNSAPDKSGLPSDRFSAERTGGSVSTLTIQRTQQEDSAVYLCASSVQGHQPQHFGDGTRLSIL.

This chain connects TRBV5-1 to TRBJ1-1, with 9 nucleotides matching TRBD1. Looked up from germline, CDR1 is SGHRS and CDR2 is YFSETQ. The V segment lost 5 bases and the J segment 7 bases; nucleotides outside the gene matches: 6. The CDR3 has 13 residues. In DNA form, the CDR3 reads TGCGCCAGCAGACGGACAGGGGAGGGTGAAGCTTTCTTT. This sequence encodes CASRRTGEGEAFF.

Concerning this clone: Mismatch with germline at one junction end may stem from a read error. The sample has other DNA sequences that encode this CDR3 too. V and J are TRBV6-5 and TRBJ1-6; a weak D match, TRBD1 (6 bases). Per germline, CDR1 MNHEY and CDR2 SVGAGI. CDR3 length equals 16 residues. CDR3 nucleotides: TGTGCCAGCAGTTACGGGGACACCTACTATAATTCCCCCCTCCACTTT. The encoded protein is CASSYGDTYYNSPLHF.

In nucleotides, the CDR3 is TGCAGCGGCAGACAGGGTGCCGAAGCTTTCTTT. Translation gives CSGRQGAEAFF. The chain recombines TRBV29-1 with TRBJ1-1, with TRBD1 matching over 7 bases. Unmatched junction bases numbered 7, after V lost 7 bases and J lost 8 bases. CDR3 length equals 11 residues. Germline values: CDR1 SQVTM, CDR2 ANQGSEA.

This chain uses TRBV5-1 with TRBJ1-2; TRBD1 matches at 7 bases. Per the germline V gene, CDR1 is SGHRS and CDR2 is YFSETQ. CDR3 length: 14 residues. Trimming removed 5 bases from V and 1 base from J; junction bases left unmatched: 5. The CDR3 region is CASSSGQINYGYTF. The DNA for the CDR3 is TGCGCCAGCAGTTCGGGACAGATTAACTATGGCTACACCTTC.

This chain uses TRBV30 with TRBJ2-1; D is ambiguous. The CDR3 contains 11 residues. Trimming removed 2 bases at V and 4 bases at J, with 3 bases between. The V gene's germline CDR1 is GTSNPN and CDR2 SVGIG (reference sequence). The CDR3 DNA sequence: TGTGCCTGGAGTCCATACAATGAGCAGTTCTTC. It yields the protein CAWSPYNEQFF.

The chain employs TRBV5-1 and TRBJ2-5; D possibly corresponds to TRBD1 (6 bases). The J call may be mistaken, given a closer DNA end match to TRBJ2-7. This CDR3 is 13 amino acids long. Germline V gene data show CDR1 as SGHRS and CDR2 as YFSETQ. CDR3 sequence reads: CASSWDMSYEQYF. The DNA for the CDR3 is TGCGCCAGCAGCTGGGACATGTCCTACGAGCAGTACTTC.

This clone was seen a handful of times. The chain uses TRBV9 and TRBJ1-2, with no clear D. Trimming took 3 bases from V and 8 from J, leaving 11 bases between them. The germline gives CDR1 SGDLS, CDR2 YYNGEE. The CDR3 has 12 amino acids. CDR3 loop: CASSATPGGYTF. CDR3 DNA sequence: TGTGCCAGCAGCGCCACCCCAGGCGGCTACACCTTC.

There are a few counts of this clone. The CDR3, as DNA: TGCGCCAGCAGCTTGGCTGGGAGAGGAGGAATGGAGACCCAGTACTTC. Amino acids: CASSLAGRGGMETQYF. The chain couples TRBV5-1 to TRBJ2-5, with D perhaps matching TRBD2 (5 bases). Trimming removed 0 bases at V and 5 bases at J, with 17 bases between. Per germline, CDR1 SGHRS and CDR2 YFSETQ. CDR3 length equals 16 residues. Together with reference TRBV5-1 and TRBJ2-5, the CDR3 gives the full variable domain: KAGVTQTPRYLIKTRGQQVTLSCSPISGHRSVSWYQQTPGQGLQFLFEYFSETQRNKGNFPGRFSGRQFSNSRSEMNVSTLELGDSALYLCASSLAGRGGMETQYFGPGTRLLVL.

CDR3 amino acids: CAWRLLNTEAFF. As DNA, the CDR3 is TGTGCCTGGAGGTTATTGAACACTGAAGCTTTCTTT. J is TRBJ1-1 and V is TRBV30, with D hard to call. This CDR3 is 12 amino acids long. The V and J ends lost 3 bases and 0 bases respectively, with 5 bases between them. Germline V gives CDR1 GTSNPN, CDR2 SVGIG (reference sequence).

The CDR3 is CASTLHRTGGSYEQYF. In nucleotides, the CDR3 is TGTGCCAGCACCCTACACCGGACAGGGGGCTCCTACGAGCAGTACTTC. This chain connects TRBV6-6 to TRBJ2-7; TRBD1 matches at 10 bases. Germline V CDR1 and CDR2: MNHNY, SVGAGI (reference sequence). Trimming cost V 7 bases and J 0 bases; bases outside gene matches: 9. CDR3 length: 16 residues.

The chain employs TRBV27 and TRBJ2-5; TRBD1 might be the D (7 bases). Germline assignment: CDR1 MNHEY and CDR2 SMNVEV (reference sequence). CDR3 length: 16 amino acids. V shed 4 bases and J shed 9 bases, with 24 bases lying between them. CDR3 in amino acids: CASSSPTSDREVAQYF. The DNA for the CDR3 is TGTGCCAGCAGTTCCCCAACATCAGACAGGGAGGTGGCCCAGTACTTC.